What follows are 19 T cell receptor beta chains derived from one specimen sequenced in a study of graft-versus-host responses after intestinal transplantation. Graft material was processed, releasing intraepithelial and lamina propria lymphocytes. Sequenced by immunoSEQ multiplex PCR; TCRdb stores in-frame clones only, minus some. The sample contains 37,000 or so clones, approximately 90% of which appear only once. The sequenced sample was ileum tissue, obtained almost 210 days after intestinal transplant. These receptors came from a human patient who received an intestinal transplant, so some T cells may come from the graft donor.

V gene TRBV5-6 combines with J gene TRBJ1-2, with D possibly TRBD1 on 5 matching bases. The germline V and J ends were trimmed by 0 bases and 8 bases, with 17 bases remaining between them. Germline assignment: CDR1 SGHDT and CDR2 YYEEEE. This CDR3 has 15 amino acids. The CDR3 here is CASSLGRVALLGYTF. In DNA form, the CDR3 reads TGTGCCAGCAGCTTGGGCAGGGTGGCCCTTTTGGGCTACACCTTC.

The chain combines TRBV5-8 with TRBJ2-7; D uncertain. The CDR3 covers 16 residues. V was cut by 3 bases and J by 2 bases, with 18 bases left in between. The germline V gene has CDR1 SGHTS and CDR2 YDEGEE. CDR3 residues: CASSSYVSDLAYEQYF. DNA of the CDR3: TGTGCCAGCAGCTCCTACGTCAGTGACCTAGCCTACGAGCAGTACTTC. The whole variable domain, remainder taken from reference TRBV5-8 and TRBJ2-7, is EAGVTQSPTHLIKTRGQQATLRCSPISGHTSVYWYQQALGLGLQFLLWYDEGEERNRGNFPPRFSGRQFPNYSSELNVNALELEDSALYLCASSSYVSDLAYEQYFGPGTRLTVT.

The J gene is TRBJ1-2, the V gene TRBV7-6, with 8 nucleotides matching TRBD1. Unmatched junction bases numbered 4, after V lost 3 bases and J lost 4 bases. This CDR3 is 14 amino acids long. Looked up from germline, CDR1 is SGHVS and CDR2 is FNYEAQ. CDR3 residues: CASSLGQAGYGYTF. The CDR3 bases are TGTGCCAGCAGCTTGGGACAGGCCGGCTATGGCTACACCTTC.

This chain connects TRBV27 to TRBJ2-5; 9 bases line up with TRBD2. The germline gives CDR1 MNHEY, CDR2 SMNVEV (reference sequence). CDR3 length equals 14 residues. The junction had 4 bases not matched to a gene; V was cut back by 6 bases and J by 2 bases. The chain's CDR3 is CASRVAGAQETQYF. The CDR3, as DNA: TGTGCCAGCAGGGTAGCGGGGGCACAAGAGACCCAGTACTTC.

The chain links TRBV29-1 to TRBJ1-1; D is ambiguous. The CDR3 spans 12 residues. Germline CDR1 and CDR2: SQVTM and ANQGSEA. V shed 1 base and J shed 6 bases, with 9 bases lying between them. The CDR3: CSVEGGKPEAFF. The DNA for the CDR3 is TGCAGCGTTGAAGGAGGGAAGCCTGAAGCTTTCTTT. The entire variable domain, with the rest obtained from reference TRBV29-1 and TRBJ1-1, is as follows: SAVISQKPSRDICQRGTSLTIQCQVDSQVTMMFWYRQQPGQSLTLIATANQGSEATYESGFVIDKFPISRPNLTFSTLTVSNMSPEDSSIYLCSVEGGKPEAFFGQGTRLTVV.

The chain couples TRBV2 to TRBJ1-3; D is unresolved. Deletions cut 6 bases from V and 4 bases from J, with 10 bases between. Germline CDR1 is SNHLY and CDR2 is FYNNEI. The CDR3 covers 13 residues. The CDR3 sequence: CASSETLGNTIYF. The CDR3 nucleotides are TGTGCCAGCAGCGAAACGCTCGGAAACACCATATATTTT.

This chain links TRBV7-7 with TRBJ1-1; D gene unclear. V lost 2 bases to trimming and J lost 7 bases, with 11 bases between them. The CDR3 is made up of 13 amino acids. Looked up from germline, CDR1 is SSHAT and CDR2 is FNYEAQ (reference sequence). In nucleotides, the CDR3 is TGTGCCAGCAGCTTATCAGAAGGGAGTGAAGCTTTCTTT. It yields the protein CASSLSEGSEAFF.

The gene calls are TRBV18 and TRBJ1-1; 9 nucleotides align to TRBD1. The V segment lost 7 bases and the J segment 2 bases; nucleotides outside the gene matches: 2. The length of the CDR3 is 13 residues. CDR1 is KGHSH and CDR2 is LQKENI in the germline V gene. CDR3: CASLQGANTEAFF. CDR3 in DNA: TGTGCCAGCTTACAGGGGGCTAACACTGAAGCTTTCTTT.

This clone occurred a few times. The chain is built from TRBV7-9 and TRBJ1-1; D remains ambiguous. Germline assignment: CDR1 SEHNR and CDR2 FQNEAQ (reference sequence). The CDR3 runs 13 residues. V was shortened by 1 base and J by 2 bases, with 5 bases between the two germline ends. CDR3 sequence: CASSLGINTEAFF. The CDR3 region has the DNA TGTGCCAGCAGCTTAGGGATCAACACTGAAGCTTTCTTT.

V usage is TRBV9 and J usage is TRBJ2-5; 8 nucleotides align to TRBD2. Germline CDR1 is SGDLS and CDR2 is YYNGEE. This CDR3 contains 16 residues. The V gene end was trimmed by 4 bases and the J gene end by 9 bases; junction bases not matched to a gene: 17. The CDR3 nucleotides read TGTGCCAGCAGCCAAGAAGAGGGGGGCGGGAGGAGCCCCCAGTACTTC. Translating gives CASSQEEGGGRSPQYF.

The CDR3 sequence is CASSLAWGELFF. CDR3 DNA sequence: TGTGCCAGCAGCTTAGCGTGGGGGGAGCTGTTTTTT. The genes are TRBV7-6 and TRBJ2-2; D gene uncertain. V was clipped by 0 bases and J by 8 bases, with 4 bases between them. This CDR3 has 12 residues. Germline V gives CDR1 SGHVS, CDR2 FNYEAQ. Drawing the rest from reference TRBV7-6 and TRBJ2-2, the complete variable domain is GAGVSQSPRYKVTKRGQDVALRCDPISGHVSLYWYRQALGQGPEFLTYFNYEAQQDKSGLPNDRFSAERPEGSISTLTIQRTEQRDSAMYRCASSLAWGELFFGEGSRLTVL.

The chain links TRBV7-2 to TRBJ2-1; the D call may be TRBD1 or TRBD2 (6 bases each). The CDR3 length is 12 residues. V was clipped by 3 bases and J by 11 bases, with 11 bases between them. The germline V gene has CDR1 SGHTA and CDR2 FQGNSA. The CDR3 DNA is TGTGCCAGCAGCTTCGCCGGGGGCCAGCAGTTCTTC. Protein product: CASSFAGGQQFF.

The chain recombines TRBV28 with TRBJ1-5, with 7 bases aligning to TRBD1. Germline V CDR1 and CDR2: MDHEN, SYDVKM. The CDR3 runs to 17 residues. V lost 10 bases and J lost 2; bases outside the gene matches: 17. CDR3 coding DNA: TGTGCCACCAGAGACCTACAGGGGTTGTTGGGCAATCAGCCCCAGCATTTT. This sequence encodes CATRDLQGLLGNQPQHF.

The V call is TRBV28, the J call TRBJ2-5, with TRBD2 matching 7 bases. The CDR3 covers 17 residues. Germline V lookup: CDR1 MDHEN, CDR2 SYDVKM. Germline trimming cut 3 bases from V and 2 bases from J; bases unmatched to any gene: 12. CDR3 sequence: CASSFTGTWRGQETQYF. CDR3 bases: TGTGCCAGCAGTTTTACTGGGACCTGGCGGGGGCAAGAGACCCAGTACTTC.

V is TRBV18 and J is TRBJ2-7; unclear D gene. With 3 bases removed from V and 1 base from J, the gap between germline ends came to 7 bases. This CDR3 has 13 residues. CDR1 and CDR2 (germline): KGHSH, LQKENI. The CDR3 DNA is TGTGCCAGCTCACCCATCACATCCTACGAGCAGTACTTC. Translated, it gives CASSPITSYEQYF.

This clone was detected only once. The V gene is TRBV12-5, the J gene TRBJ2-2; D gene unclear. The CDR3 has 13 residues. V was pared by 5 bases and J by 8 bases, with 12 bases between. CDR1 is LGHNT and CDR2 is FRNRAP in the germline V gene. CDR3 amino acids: CASGRASSGELFF. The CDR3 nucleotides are TGTGCTAGTGGTCGGGCTTCATCAGGGGAGCTGTTTTTT.

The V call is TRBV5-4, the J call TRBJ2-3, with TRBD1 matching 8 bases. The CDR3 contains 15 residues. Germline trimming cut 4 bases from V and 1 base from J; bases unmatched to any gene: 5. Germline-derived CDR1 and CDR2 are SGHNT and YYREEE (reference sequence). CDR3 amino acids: CASSRKTGGTDTQYF. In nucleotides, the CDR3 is TGTGCCAGCAGCAGAAAGACAGGGGGCACAGATACGCAGTATTTT.

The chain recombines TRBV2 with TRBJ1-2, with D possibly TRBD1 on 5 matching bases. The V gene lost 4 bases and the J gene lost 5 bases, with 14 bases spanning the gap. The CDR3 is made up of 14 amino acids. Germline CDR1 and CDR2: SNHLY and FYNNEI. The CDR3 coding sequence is TGTGCCAGCAGTGCTGCGGGGACTTGGTATGGCTACACCTTC. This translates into CASSAAGTWYGYTF.

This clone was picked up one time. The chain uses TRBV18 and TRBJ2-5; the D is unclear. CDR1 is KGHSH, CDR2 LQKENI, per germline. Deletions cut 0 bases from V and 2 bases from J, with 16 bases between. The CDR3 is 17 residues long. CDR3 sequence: CASSPPSRGTTQETQYF. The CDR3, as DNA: TGTGCCAGCTCACCACCTTCTCGCGGTACTACTCAAGAGACCCAGTACTTC.